This T cell receptor (beta chain) was identified in a study of OX40 agonist ivuxolimab in advanced cancers. Study-level information: Ivuxolimab, an antibody acting as an agonist of OX40 (CD134), was used to treat patients.

In this sample, this clone turned up a few times. Some clones are missing from TCRdb's copy, which holds only in-frame ones; the method was immunoSEQ multiplex PCR. In the table there are about 62,000 clones, over 75% of which are singletons. This CDR3 spans 15 amino acids. Looked up from germline, CDR1 is SGDLS and CDR2 is YYNGEE. Trimming removed 4 bases from V and 7 bases from J, with 15 bases in between. The chain combines TRBV9 with TRBJ1-6, with unresolved D. The source was CD4+ or CD8+ T cells sorted from blood, collected in a trial of the OX40 agonist ivuxolimab. This clonotype was obtained from an adult with an advanced solid tumor such as melanoma, head and neck, liver or kidney cancer. CDR3 sequence (DNA): TGTGCCAGCAGCAAGGACCTGGGAGGCAATTCACCCCTCCACTTT. It is translated as CASSKDLGGNSPLHF.